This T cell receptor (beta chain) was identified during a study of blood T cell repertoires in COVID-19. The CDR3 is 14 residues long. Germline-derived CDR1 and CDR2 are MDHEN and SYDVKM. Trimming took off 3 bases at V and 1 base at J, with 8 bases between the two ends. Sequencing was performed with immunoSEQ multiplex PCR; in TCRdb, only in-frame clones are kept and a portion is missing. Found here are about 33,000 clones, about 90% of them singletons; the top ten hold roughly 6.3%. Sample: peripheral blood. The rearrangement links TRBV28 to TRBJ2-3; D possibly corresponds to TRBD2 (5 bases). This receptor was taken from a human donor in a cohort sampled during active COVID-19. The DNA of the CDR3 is TGTGCCAGCAGTTTTCTTAGCGGCACAGATACGCAGTATTTT. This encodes CASSFLSGTDTQYF.